The next 27 T cell receptor beta chains were all read from a single sample in a study of CD8 T cells in ankylosing spondylitis. MiXCR, run by TCRdb on the 5' RACE reads, gives a single entry per CDR3 protein. Among approximately 350,000 distinct CDR3 sequences listed, roughly 20% were seen once. Sequenced input: blood, either unsorted or a sorted T cell fraction (not recorded which). These receptors were taken from a male donor with ankylosing spondylitis or in good health (not recorded which).

This clonotype came up a few times. The chain links TRBV5-5 to TRBJ2-1; perhaps D is TRBD1 or TRBD2 (5 bases each). Trimming pared 4 bases from V and 0 bases from J, leaving 11 bases between. CDR3 size: 15 residues. Germline V gene lookup returns CDR1 SGHKS and CDR2 YYEKEE (reference sequence). The DNA of the CDR3 is TGTGCCAGCAGCCGGGACGTTCCCTCCTACAATGAGCAGTTCTTC. Translated, it gives CASSRDVPSYNEQFF.

This clonotype turned up a few times. The chain uses TRBV9 and TRBJ1-4, with a tentative D call TRBD1 (6 bases). Germline CDR1 and CDR2: SGDLS and YYNGEE. The CDR3 consists of 15 residues. Between the trimmed V and J ends, which lost 4 bases and 6 bases, there was a span of 16 bases. The CDR3 reads CASSTDSGSHEKLFF. In nucleotides, the CDR3 is TGTGCCAGCAGCACGGACAGTGGGAGTCATGAAAAACTGTTTTTT. Using reference TRBV9 and TRBJ1-4 for the parts outside the CDR3, the full variable domain is DSGVTQTPKHLITATGQRVTLRCSPRSGDLSVYWYQQSLDQGLQFLIQYYNGEERAKGNILERFSAQQFPDLHSELNLSSLELGDSALYFCASSTDSGSHEKLFFGSGTQLSVL.

This sequence joins TRBV2 and TRBJ1-1; a weak D match, TRBD1 (6 bases). This CDR3 contains 17 residues. Germline V gene sequence: CDR1 SNHLY, CDR2 FYNNEI. V was trimmed by 9 bases and J by 0 bases, leaving 23 bases between them. The DNA for the CDR3 is TGTGCCAGGAGACTACAGGGTGCAGTCTCGGTGAACACTGAAGCTTTCTTT. Amino acids: CARRLQGAVSVNTEAFF.

This chain links TRBV3-1 with TRBJ2-3; D is perhaps TRBD2 (7 bases). The ends were cut back, 6 bases at V and 2 bases at J, with 15 bases in the middle. Germline CDR1 is LGHDT and CDR2 is YNNKEL (reference sequence). The CDR3 has 15 amino acids. The CDR3: CASRLGGGFTDTQYF. The DNA for the CDR3 is TGTGCCAGCAGACTAGGGGGGGGGTTCACAGATACGCAGTATTTT.

DNA for the CDR3: TGTGCCAGCAGTGCACGACGGGCAGGTTCTGATACGCAGTATTTT. This codes for CASSARRAGSDTQYF. V usage is TRBV28 and J usage is TRBJ2-3; D remains unclear. The germline V gene has CDR1 MDHEN and CDR2 SYDVKM. The CDR3 has 15 amino acids. The V gene lost 5 bases and the J gene lost 6 bases, with 18 bases spanning the gap. Looking up the rest from reference TRBV28 and TRBJ2-3 gives the full variable domain: DVKVTQSSRYLVKRTGEKVFLECVQDMDHENMFWYRQDPGLGLRLIYFSYDVKMKEKGDIPEGYSVSREKKERFSLILESASTNQTSMYLCASSARRAGSDTQYFGPGTRLTVL.

V is TRBV5-6 and J is TRBJ2-3; 10 nucleotides match TRBD1. Germline CDR1 and CDR2: SGHDT and YYEEEE. V gave up 5 bases and J gave up 2 bases; unmatched junction bases: 5. The CDR3 contains 15 residues. Here the CDR3 DNA reads TGTGCCAGCAGACCGGGACAGGGGAACACAGATACGCAGTATTTT. As protein: CASRPGQGNTDTQYF.

At least ten counts were recorded for this clonotype. The V call is TRBV2, the J call TRBJ2-1; 9 bases line up with TRBD2. The V gene's germline CDR1 is SNHLY and CDR2 FYNNEI. The CDR3 contains 15 residues. V gave up 1 base and J gave up 7 bases; unmatched junction bases: 5. CDR3 sequence reads: CASSEGPAGGNEQFF. CDR3 sequence (DNA): TGTGCCAGCAGTGAAGGGCCAGCGGGGGGAAATGAGCAGTTCTTC. Variable domain in full (rest from reference TRBV2 and TRBJ2-1): EPEVTQTPSHQVTQMGQEVILRCVPISNHLYFYWYRQILGQKVEFLVSFYNNEISEKSEIFDDQFSVERPDGSNFTLKIRSTKLEDSAMYFCASSEGPAGGNEQFFGPGTRLTVL.

V usage is TRBV10-3 and J usage is TRBJ2-7; 9 bases are shared with TRBD1. The germline gives CDR1 ENHRY, CDR2 SYGVKD. V shed 0 bases and J 2 bases; nucleotides not matched to a gene: 8. This CDR3 region has 17 residues. CDR3 amino acids: CAISESMRDRVPYEQYF. In DNA, the CDR3 is TGTGCCATCAGTGAGTCCATGAGGGACAGGGTGCCCTACGAGCAGTACTTC.

Here the CDR3 reads CASSFDSRSGANVLTF. The CDR3 DNA follows: TGCGCCAGCAGCTTTGACTCCCGCTCTGGGGCCAACGTCCTGACTTTC. The rearrangement links TRBV4-1 to TRBJ2-6; D is undetermined. Germline V CDR1 and CDR2: MGHRA, YSYEKL. The CDR3 loop spans 16 amino acids. V lost 5 bases and J 0 bases, leaving 11 bases between the germline ends.

This sequence joins TRBV6-2 or TRBV6-3 and TRBJ2-5; D unresolved. From germline, CDR1 is MNHEY and CDR2 SVGEGT. Trimming cost V 0 bases and J 4 bases, with 12 bases left between them. CDR3 length: 15 residues. CDR3 bases: TGTGCCAGCAGTTACTCATGGGTGGTAATAGAGACCCAGTACTTC. Its protein is CASSYSWVVIETQYF.

The chain is built from TRBV10-3 and TRBJ2-4, with a possible D match to TRBD2 (5 bases). The V end lost 6 bases, the J end lost 7 bases, and 13 bases lay between the germline ends. The CDR3 has 13 amino acids. Germline values: CDR1 ENHRY, CDR2 SYGVKD. The CDR3 loop is CAIRAEGTNIQYF. The CDR3 bases are TGTGCCATCAGGGCCGAGGGAACGAACATTCAGTACTTC.

In this sample, this clonotype turned up a few times. The gene calls are TRBV5-1 and TRBJ2-2, with D possibly matching TRBD2 (5 bases). V gave up 0 bases and J gave up 7 bases, with 13 bases separating them. Germline CDR1 and CDR2: SGHRS and YFSETQ. The CDR3 is 15 residues long. The CDR3 sequence is CASSLAGSGGGELFF. The CDR3 DNA follows: TGCGCCAGCAGCTTGGCCGGGTCAGGAGGCGGGGAGCTGTTTTTT.

This clonotype came up a few times. This sequence joins TRBV5-5 and TRBJ2-5; the match to TRBD2 covers 8 bases. This CDR3 contains 16 residues. The J segment lost 5 bases and the V segment lost 0 bases, leaving 9 bases of the junction unmatched. Germline CDR1 is SGHKS and CDR2 is YYEKEE (reference sequence). The DNA of the CDR3 is TGTGCCAGCAGCTTGGCCCCTGGGACTAGGCTCGAGACCCAGTACTTC. Protein product: CASSLAPGTRLETQYF.

The sample holds many counts of this clonotype. The chain employs TRBV7-2 and TRBJ2-1, with 8 bases matching TRBD1. The CDR3 sequence is 15 residues long. Germline CDR1 and CDR2: SGHTA and FQGNSA. V lost 2 bases to trimming and J lost 7 bases; unmatched junction nucleotides: 7. The CDR3 spells CASSLLAGGYNEQFF. The CDR3 coding sequence is TGTGCCAGCAGCTTACTGGCAGGGGGCTATAATGAGCAGTTCTTC.

This clonotype showed up many times. The rearrangement uses TRBV20-1 and TRBJ2-3; the D is unclear. The CDR3 covers 14 residues. Germline V gene lookup returns CDR1 DFQATT and CDR2 SNEGSKA (reference sequence). V was shortened by 0 bases and J by 2 bases, with 9 bases between the two germline ends. The DNA for the CDR3 is TGCAGTGCTAGAGATCCCCTCAACACAGATACGCAGTATTTT. It translates to CSARDPLNTDTQYF.

This clonotype was seen repeatedly, ten times or more. The chain links TRBV28 to TRBJ2-2; 8 nucleotides line up with TRBD2. Per germline, CDR1 MDHEN and CDR2 SYDVKM. The CDR3 is 15 amino acids. The junction had 12 bases not matched to a gene; V was cut back by 10 bases and J by 5 bases. In nucleotides, the CDR3 is TGTGCCACCCGGGGGGGATTTTTCCGGACCGGGGAGCTGTTTTTT. Its translation: CATRGGFFRTGELFF.

The V call is TRBV27, the J call TRBJ2-3, with 7 nucleotides matching TRBD2. Per germline, CDR1 MNHEY and CDR2 SMNVEV (reference sequence). The J segment lost 3 bases and the V segment lost 6 bases, leaving 12 bases of the junction unmatched. The CDR3 runs 16 residues. The CDR3 loop reads CASSPSSGEYTDTQYF. For the CDR3, the DNA is TGTGCCAGCAGCCCATCGAGCGGGGAATATACAGATACGCAGTATTTT.

This clonotype occurred once. V is TRBV20-1 and J is TRBJ2-1; 9 nucleotides match TRBD2. Germline-derived CDR1 and CDR2 are DFQATT and SNEGSKA (reference sequence). This CDR3 is 15 amino acids long. CDR3 amino acids: CSPIDVAGASKEQFF. CDR3 nucleotides: TGCAGCCCAATAGATGTAGCGGGGGCGTCGAAGGAGCAGTTCTTC.

This CDR3 is CASSLEFATGELFF. CDR3 bases: TGCGCCAGCAGCTTGGAGTTCGCCACCGGGGAGCTGTTTTTT. The rearrangement joins TRBV5-1 to TRBJ2-2; D is unclear. V lost 0 bases, J lost 4 bases, and 7 bases lay in between. The germline CDR1 and CDR2 sequences are SGHRS and YFSETQ. This CDR3 region has 14 residues.

This clonotype was seen more than once but under ten times. The rearrangement uses TRBV5-6 and TRBJ2-7, with D possibly called TRBD1 or TRBD2 (5 bases each). Germline assignment: CDR1 SGHDT and CDR2 YYEEEE. The CDR3 runs 13 residues. V was cut by 4 bases and J by 4 bases, with 12 bases left in between. CDR3 nucleotide sequence: TGTGCCAGCAGCGCCGGGACCATATACGAGCAGTACTTC. This encodes CASSAGTIYEQYF.

The rearrangement joins TRBV20-1 to TRBJ2-3; 10 bases match TRBD2. The V and J ends lost 5 bases and 4 bases, in that order; junction bases with no gene match: 12. The CDR3 runs 16 residues. The germline gives CDR1 DFQATT, CDR2 SNEGSKA (reference sequence). The CDR3 protein is CSASFVLAGSSDTQYF. CDR3 in DNA: TGCAGTGCTTCATTTGTACTAGCGGGAAGCTCAGATACGCAGTATTTT.

This clonotype was recorded many times. The chain has TRBV5-1 and TRBJ2-7; either TRBD1 or TRBD2 may supply D (6 bases each). The germline V gene has CDR1 SGHRS and CDR2 YFSETQ. V was clipped by 4 bases and J by 3 bases, with 17 bases between them. This CDR3 is 15 amino acids long. CDR3 DNA sequence: TGCGCCAGCAGCCTAGAAGGGGGGATCTACTACGAGCAGTACTTC. Translation gives CASSLEGGIYYEQYF.

This chain joins TRBV6-5 and TRBJ1-6; D is ambiguous. Per the germline V gene, CDR1 is MNHEY and CDR2 is SVGAGI. The ends were cut back, 0 bases at V and 7 bases at J, with 10 bases in the middle. This CDR3 has 15 residues. CDR3 nucleotides: TGTGCCAGCAGTTACTCGGTGTGGTTAAATTCACCCCTCCACTTT. It encodes CASSYSVWLNSPLHF.

In this sample, this clonotype turned up many times. This chain joins TRBV12-3 or TRBV12-4 and TRBJ2-2; D remains unclear. Trimming took off 10 bases at V and 3 bases at J, with 9 bases between the two ends. The CDR3 is 12 amino acids. CDR3 loop: CATSGDTGELFF. The CDR3 DNA reads TGTGCCACAAGTGGGGACACCGGGGAGCTGTTTTTT.

In this sample, this clonotype turned up a few times. This chain connects TRBV5-6 to TRBJ2-5; TRBD1 matches at 9 bases. The CDR3 has 15 amino acids. Germline assignment: CDR1 SGHDT and CDR2 YYEEEE. Trimming took 2 bases from V and 5 from J; bases not matched to a gene: 7. The CDR3 nucleotides read TGTGCCAGCAGCTTAGGGACAGGGTGGTTGGAGACCCAGTACTTC. Protein sequence: CASSLGTGWLETQYF.

This clonotype was seen more than once but under ten times. The CDR3 spells CASSPQSVQGIVNTEAFF. In DNA form, the CDR3 reads TGTGCCAGCTCACCACAGTCAGTACAGGGCATTGTGAACACTGAAGCTTTCTTT. The chain recombines TRBV18 with TRBJ1-1, with D possibly being TRBD1 (6 bases). The ends were cut back, 1 base at V and 0 bases at J, with 18 bases in the middle. CDR3 length: 18 amino acids. CDR1 is KGHSH and CDR2 is LQKENI in the germline V gene.

This clonotype was picked up one time. This rearrangement joins TRBV13 to TRBJ2-3; D is perhaps TRBD2 (6 bases). Germline V gives CDR1 PRHDT, CDR2 FYEKMQ (reference sequence). The CDR3 has 15 amino acids. Trimming cost V 0 bases and J 5 bases, with 12 bases left between them. The CDR3 DNA is TGTGCCAGCAGCTTAGGCGGCGGGATGCGAGATACGCAGTATTTT. Translation gives CASSLGGGMRDTQYF.